These 29 T cell receptor beta chains originate from one sample sequenced in a study of OX40 agonist ivuxolimab in advanced cancers. Clones were sequenced by immunoSEQ multiplex PCR, and TCRdb holds only the in-frame ones, with some missing. The sample shows 73,000 or so clones, 88% of them seen only once. This sample comprised CD4+ or CD8+ T cells sorted from blood, obtained in a trial of the OX40 agonist ivuxolimab. These receptors originate from an adult with an advanced solid tumor such as melanoma, head and neck, liver or kidney cancer.

This chain uses TRBV2 with TRBJ2-5, with a possible D match to TRBD2 (5 bases). The germline V gene encodes CDR1 SNHLY and CDR2 FYNNEI. This CDR3 is 11 amino acids long. V lost 9 bases and J 5 bases, leaving 10 bases between the germline ends. The chain's CDR3 is CASFRGETQYF. The CDR3 coding sequence is TGTGCCAGTTTTCGAGGGGAGACCCAGTACTTC.

The count of this clone is one. The CDR3 spells CASSGGEANTGELFF. In nucleotides, the CDR3 is TGTGCCAGCAGCGGGGGGGAAGCGAACACCGGGGAGCTGTTTTTT. The J gene is TRBJ2-2, the V gene TRBV7-3; 7 nucleotides agree with TRBD2. Per the germline V gene, CDR1 is SGHTA and CDR2 is FQGTGA. This CDR3 spans 15 amino acids. V dropped 5 bases and J dropped 0; count of bases not matched to a gene: 3.

In its sample, this clone was seen a few times. The V and J genes are TRBV6-6 and TRBJ1-1; no clear D gene. Per the germline V gene, CDR1 is MNHNY and CDR2 is SVGAGI (reference sequence). V was cut by 5 bases and J by 3 bases, with 7 bases left in between. The CDR3 has 12 amino acids. CDR3 sequence reads: CASSPRDTEAFF. In DNA, the CDR3 is TGTGCCAGCAGTCCTAGGGACACTGAAGCTTTCTTT.

The genes are TRBV5-1 and TRBJ2-7, with D perhaps matching TRBD1 (6 bases). Per the germline V gene, CDR1 is SGHRS and CDR2 is YFSETQ. V was shortened by 4 bases and J by 3 bases, with 11 bases between the two germline ends. This CDR3 region has 13 residues. This CDR3 reads CASSPTGGYEQYF. CDR3 sequence (DNA): TGCGCCAGCAGCCCGACAGGAGGCTACGAGCAGTACTTC.

The V gene is TRBV2, the J gene TRBJ1-2; no clear D gene. Trimming removed 0 bases at V and 6 bases at J, with 14 bases between. This CDR3 comprises 15 residues. Germline CDR1 is SNHLY and CDR2 is FYNNEI. CDR3 DNA sequence: TGTGCCAGCAGTGAAGCCCTCCAAGCATTCGATGGCTACACCTTC. This translates into CASSEALQAFDGYTF.

V gene TRBV6-1 combines with J gene TRBJ2-7; D not resolved. This CDR3 contains 11 residues. With 2 bases removed from V and 13 bases from J, the gap between germline ends came to 12 bases. Germline CDR1 is MNHNS and CDR2 is SASEGT. The CDR3 protein is CASSESIWLYF. CDR3 DNA sequence: TGTGCCAGCAGTGAAAGTATATGGCTCTACTTC.

The chain links TRBV14 to TRBJ1-3; D is possibly TRBD1 (6 bases). The CDR3 has 14 residues. V was pared by 4 bases and J by 3 bases, with 10 bases between. Germline CDR1 is SGHDN and CDR2 is FVKESK. The CDR3, as DNA: TGTGCCAGCAGCCCTCAGGGGTATGGAAACACCATATATTTT. This sequence encodes CASSPQGYGNTIYF.

The chain recombines TRBV18 with TRBJ1-1, with 8 positions matching TRBD1. The CDR3 has 15 amino acids. J was trimmed by 2 bases and V by 2 bases; bases with no gene match: 4. Germline-derived CDR1 and CDR2 are KGHSH and LQKENI. Here the CDR3 DNA reads TGTGCCAGCTCACCAAGGACAGGGCGAAACACTGAAGCTTTCTTT. It yields the protein CASSPRTGRNTEAFF.

This clone was counted between two and nine times. J is TRBJ2-7 and V is TRBV11-2; 8 bases map to TRBD1. CDR1 and CDR2 from the germline V gene are SGHAT and FQNNGV. V trimming: 7 bases; J trimming: 5 bases; junction bases outside the gene matches: 10. The CDR3 contains 14 residues. This CDR3 is CASTSNRGSNEQYF. Written as DNA, the CDR3 is TGTGCCAGCACCTCAAACAGGGGGTCAAACGAGCAGTACTTC.

The V gene is TRBV7-9, the J gene TRBJ1-1, with D hard to call. CDR3 length equals 13 residues. Germline V gene data show CDR1 as SEHNR and CDR2 as FQNEAQ (reference sequence). V shed 1 base and J shed 4 bases, with 7 bases lying between them. DNA for the CDR3: TGTGCCAGCAGCTTAGTTAGCTCCACTGAAGCTTTCTTT. Protein sequence: CASSLVSSTEAFF.

The chain is built from TRBV2 and TRBJ1-1; no definite D call. V lost 5 bases to trimming and J lost 1 base, with 5 bases between them. Looked up from germline, CDR1 is SNHLY and CDR2 is FYNNEI. This CDR3 contains 12 residues. The CDR3, as DNA: TGTGCCAGCAGTCGGGAGAACACTGAAGCTTTCTTT. It specifies CASSRENTEAFF.

This chain links TRBV18 with TRBJ1-2; 10 bases line up with TRBD1. Germline CDR1 is KGHSH and CDR2 is LQKENI. This CDR3 region has 16 residues. V was pared by 2 bases and J by 0 bases, with 3 bases of the junction left unmatched. CDR3 sequence reads: CASSPDRGRANYGYTF. The DNA of the CDR3 is TGTGCCAGCTCACCAGACAGGGGGCGAGCTAACTATGGCTACACCTTC.

V is TRBV30 and J is TRBJ2-5; 13 nucleotides line up with TRBD2. The CDR3 runs to 17 residues. Per the germline V gene, CDR1 is GTSNPN and CDR2 is SVGIG (reference sequence). Trimming took 2 bases from V and 5 from J; bases not matched to a gene: 11. The CDR3 spells CAWSTGLAGVRGETQYF. The CDR3 DNA reads as TGTGCCTGGAGTACAGGACTAGCGGGAGTACGCGGGGAGACCCAGTACTTC.

The V gene is TRBV7-8, the J gene TRBJ1-4, with D hard to call. Germline values: CDR1 SGHVS, CDR2 FQNEAQ. Trimming shortened V by 5 bases and J by 8 bases, and 15 bases separated the two germline ends. CDR3 length equals 14 residues. The CDR3 region is CASSPWGSGEKLFF. The CDR3 DNA reads TGTGCCAGCAGCCCGTGGGGTTCTGGGGAAAAACTGTTTTTT.

The chain combines TRBV6-1 with TRBJ2-3; D remains ambiguous. Germline V gene sequence: CDR1 MNHNS, CDR2 SASEGT. This CDR3 has 14 residues. Trimming pared 1 base from V and 3 bases from J, leaving 8 bases between. The CDR3 sequence is CASSEGARTDTQYF. DNA of the CDR3: TGTGCCAGCAGTGAAGGGGCTAGAACAGATACGCAGTATTTT.

The J gene is TRBJ1-1, the V gene TRBV9; TRBD1 agrees at 9 bases. Germline V gene data show CDR1 as SGDLS and CDR2 as YYNGEE. With 4 bases clipped from V and 3 bases from J, the junction kept 13 bases outside the gene matches. The CDR3 is 17 amino acids. The CDR3 DNA reads TGTGCCAGCAGCCCTCGCGGACAGGGGTTTGGGGACACTGAAGCTTTCTTT. Translation gives CASSPRGQGFGDTEAFF.

The rearrangement links TRBV6-5 to TRBJ2-7; 7 nucleotides match TRBD2. After removal of 4 bases from V and 3 bases from J, the junction contained 6 bases not matched to a gene. The CDR3 consists of 14 residues. Per germline, CDR1 MNHEY and CDR2 SVGAGI. The DNA for the CDR3 is TGTGCCAGCAGTTTTCGCGGGAGAGACTACGAGCAGTACTTC. Translation: CASSFRGRDYEQYF.

This clone was seen a few times. The chain carries TRBV10-3 and TRBJ2-2; 13 bases fit TRBD2. The length of the CDR3 is 16 residues. Unmatched junction bases numbered 2, after V lost 7 bases and J lost 0 bases. CDR1 and CDR2 from the germline V gene are ENHRY and SYGVKD. In nucleotides, the CDR3 is TGTGCCATCAAAGGGACTAGCGGGACGAACACCGGGGAGCTGTTTTTT. Amino acids: CAIKGTSGTNTGELFF.

CDR3 sequence: CASRMDRIGSEAFF. CDR3 bases: TGTGCCAGTAGGATGGACCGCATCGGCTCTGAAGCTTTCTTT. The V call is TRBV19, the J call TRBJ1-1, with D unresolved. V lost 6 bases and J 6 bases, leaving 17 bases between the germline ends. CDR1 is LNHDA and CDR2 is SQIVND in the germline V gene (reference sequence). This CDR3 comprises 14 residues.

This chain connects TRBV7-2 to TRBJ2-1; 12 positions agree with TRBD2. Germline V lookup: CDR1 SGHTA, CDR2 FQGNSA. This CDR3 region has 16 residues. V was clipped by 3 bases and J by 9 bases; unmatched bases: 9. Here the CDR3 DNA reads TGTGCCAGCAGCTTCTCTAGCGGGAGGGCCAGTAGTGAGCAGTTCTTC. It specifies CASSFSSGRASSEQFF.

This clone was counted only a few times. CDR3 region: CASSLGGALSGANVLTF. DNA for the CDR3: TGTGCCAGCAGTTTAGGGGGCGCCCTCTCTGGGGCCAACGTCCTGACTTTC. The chain links TRBV28 to TRBJ2-6, with a tentative D call TRBD1 (6 bases). The V end lost 2 bases, the J end lost 0 bases, and 11 bases lay between the germline ends. The CDR3 length is 17 residues. The V gene's germline CDR1 is MDHEN and CDR2 SYDVKM.

The chain has TRBV6-5 and TRBJ2-7, with 7 bases fitting TRBD1. The CDR3 is 15 amino acids. Trimming removed 7 bases from V and 0 bases from J; junction bases left unmatched: 9. Germline loops: CDR1 MNHEY, CDR2 SVGAGI. The CDR3 sequence: CASTMDRTFSYEQYF. DNA of the CDR3: TGTGCCAGCACCATGGACAGGACGTTCTCCTACGAGCAGTACTTC.

The chain has TRBV15 and TRBJ1-1; no reliable D call. Germline V gene data show CDR1 as LNHNV and CDR2 as YYDKDF (reference sequence). The CDR3 runs 12 residues. V lost 6 bases and J lost 4, with 9 bases in between. The CDR3 DNA is TGTGCCACCAGTCCCTGGGGCACTGAAGCTTTCTTT. Translating gives CATSPWGTEAFF.

The chain joins TRBV11-3 to TRBJ2-1, with a tentative D call TRBD2 (5 bases). CDR1 and CDR2 (germline): SGHNT, YENEEA. The CDR3 runs to 16 residues. V was pared by 2 bases and J by 0 bases, with 11 bases between. As DNA, the CDR3 is TGTGCCAGCAGCTTATTCGGGATTAGCTCCTACAATGAGCAGTTCTTC. This codes for CASSLFGISSYNEQFF.

The chain combines TRBV4-1 with TRBJ1-4; tentatively, D is TRBD1 (5 bases). Looked up from germline, CDR1 is MGHRA and CDR2 is YSYEKL. Trimming took off 0 bases at V and 0 bases at J, with 17 bases between the two ends. The CDR3 runs to 19 residues. The CDR3 is CASSQDIFRSGTTNEKLFF. The CDR3, as DNA: TGCGCCAGCAGCCAAGATATTTTTCGGTCAGGGACAACTAATGAAAAACTGTTTTTT.

This rearrangement joins TRBV5-8 to TRBJ2-7; no definite D call. From germline, CDR1 is SGHTS and CDR2 YDEGEE. CDR3 length: 13 residues. The V and J ends lost 3 bases and 7 bases respectively, with 14 bases between them. The CDR3 region has the DNA TGTGCCAGCAGCTCCATCCCTGGGTGGGAGCAGTACTTC. It translates to CASSSIPGWEQYF. Drawing the rest from reference TRBV5-8 and TRBJ2-7, the complete variable domain is EAGVTQSPTHLIKTRGQQATLRCSPISGHTSVYWYQQALGLGLQFLLWYDEGEERNRGNFPPRFSGRQFPNYSSELNVNALELEDSALYLCASSSIPGWEQYFGPGTRLTVT.

This clone has only one observation. The chain couples TRBV5-1 to TRBJ1-5; D uncertain. CDR3 length equals 15 residues. Trimming cost V 0 bases and J 0 bases, with 7 bases left between them. CDR1 is SGHRS, CDR2 YFSETQ, per germline. The CDR3 DNA sequence: TGCGCCAGCAGCTTGGAAGGGCTTAGCAATCAGCCCCAGCATTTT. It encodes CASSLEGLSNQPQHF.

V usage is TRBV7-7 and J usage is TRBJ2-5, with D possibly called TRBD1 or TRBD2 (7 bases each). The CDR3 runs 12 residues. The germline CDR1 and CDR2 sequences are SSHAT and FNYEAQ (reference sequence). CDR3 in DNA: TGTGCAAAGGGGGCGGGGGAAGAGACCCAGTACTTC. The encoded protein is CAKGAGEETQYF.

V usage is TRBV27 and J usage is TRBJ1-6; 7 bases are shared with TRBD1. The CDR3 sequence is 16 residues long. V lost 6 bases and J lost 0; bases outside the gene matches: 5. Germline loops: CDR1 MNHEY, CDR2 SMNVEV (reference sequence). CDR3: CASSPDRDSYNSPLHF. CDR3 sequence (DNA): TGTGCCAGCAGCCCCGACAGGGACTCCTATAATTCACCCCTCCACTTT.